Each of the 31 T cell receptor beta chains below was sequenced from the same sample in a study of technical replicates of blood from several donors. Data came from immunoSEQ multiplex PCR; TCRdb stores just in-frame clones and leaves some out. This sample has 65,000 to 90,000 clones, with 85% to 95% found just once. The sample was T cells isolated from PBMCs. These receptors were obtained from a human donor in good health.

This chain connects TRBV27 to TRBJ2-7; D is perhaps TRBD2 (6 bases). The germline CDR1 and CDR2 sequences are MNHEY and SMNVEV (reference sequence). Trimming cost V 2 bases and J 4 bases, with 15 bases left between them. This CDR3 has 15 residues. The CDR3 bases are TGTGCCAGCAGTTTAACGGGAGAAGAAGGGTACGAGCAGTACTTC. Protein sequence: CASSLTGEEGYEQYF.

The rearrangement links TRBV29-1 to TRBJ1-5; no firm D call. The CDR3 spans 12 residues. V lost 7 bases to trimming and J lost 4 bases, with 11 bases between them. Germline V CDR1 and CDR2: SQVTM, ANQGSEA. The CDR3 is CSAGEGNQPQHF. The CDR3 DNA is TGCAGCGCCGGGGAGGGTAATCAGCCCCAGCATTTT.

The genes are TRBV7-2 and TRBJ1-2, with a weak D call TRBD1 (5 bases). V lost 6 bases, J lost 4 bases, and 15 bases lay in between. Germline V CDR1 and CDR2: SGHTA, FQGNSA. CDR3 length: 14 amino acids. CDR3 region: CASSRGAGTYGYTF. CDR3 sequence (DNA): TGTGCCAGCAGTCGCGGGGCGGGGACCTATGGCTACACCTTC.

The gene calls are TRBV29-1 and TRBJ1-1; the match to TRBD1 covers 8 bases. The CDR3 is 15 amino acids. The germline gives CDR1 SQVTM, CDR2 ANQGSEA. The J segment lost 1 base and the V segment lost 4 bases, leaving 8 bases of the junction unmatched. CDR3 residues: CSVAGTGRGNTEAFF. The CDR3 DNA reads TGCAGCGTTGCCGGGACAGGAAGGGGGAACACTGAAGCTTTCTTT.

This rearrangement joins TRBV5-1 to TRBJ2-3, with D maybe TRBD2 (6 bases). The CDR3 length is 14 residues. V was pared by 4 bases and J by 2 bases, with 11 bases between. Germline V gene sequence: CDR1 SGHRS, CDR2 YFSETQ. Written as DNA, the CDR3 is TGCGCCAGCAGCCCGGCGGGAAACACAGATACGCAGTATTTT. Residues: CASSPAGNTDTQYF.

The chain joins TRBV7-9 to TRBJ1-2; D gene unclear. The CDR3 is made up of 12 amino acids. Germline V gene sequence: CDR1 SEHNR, CDR2 FQNEAQ (reference sequence). V was trimmed by 4 bases and J by 8 bases, leaving 11 bases between them. The chain's CDR3 is CASSSTREGYTF. The CDR3 DNA follows: TGTGCCAGCAGCTCGACTCGGGAGGGCTACACCTTC.

The chain has TRBV15 and TRBJ1-2, with D perhaps TRBD1 (5 bases). CDR3 length: 14 residues. Germline V gene lookup returns CDR1 LNHNV and CDR2 YYDKDF (reference sequence). V was cut by 0 bases and J by 5 bases, with 10 bases left in between. As DNA, the CDR3 is TGTGCCACCAGCAGAGATCGACAGAATTATGGCTACACCTTC. This encodes CATSRDRQNYGYTF. Using reference TRBV15 and TRBJ1-2 for the parts outside the CDR3, the full variable domain is DAMVIQNPRYQVTQFGKPVTLSCSQTLNHNVMYWYQQKSSQAPKLLFHYYDKDFNNEADTPDNFQSRRPNTSFCFLDIRSPGLGDTAMYLCATSRDRQNYGYTFGSGTRLTVV.

V and J are TRBV2 and TRBJ1-2; possibly TRBD1 for D (5 bases). The germline V gene has CDR1 SNHLY and CDR2 FYNNEI. V lost 3 bases and J lost 5, with 10 bases in between. The CDR3 is 13 residues long. CDR3 in amino acids: CASSDDSHYGYTF. The CDR3 nucleotides are TGTGCCAGCAGTGACGACAGTCATTATGGCTACACCTTC. The variable domain in full, with the rest retrieved from reference TRBV2 and TRBJ1-2, is EPEVTQTPSHQVTQMGQEVILRCVPISNHLYFYWYRQILGQKVEFLVSFYNNEISEKSEIFDDQFSVERPDGSNFTLKIRSTKLEDSAMYFCASSDDSHYGYTFGSGTRLTVV.

The chain carries TRBV30 and TRBJ1-2; D is possibly TRBD1 (5 bases). V lost 3 bases, J lost 4 bases, and 24 bases lay in between. The CDR3 covers 17 residues. Germline CDR1 is GTSNPN and CDR2 is SVGIG (reference sequence). CDR3 amino acids: CAWRMGQGCPFGYGYTF. CDR3 in DNA: TGTGCCTGGAGAATGGGGCAGGGATGTCCATTTGGCTATGGCTACACCTTC.

V and J are TRBV7-8 and TRBJ1-2; TRBD1 matches 9 bases. Germline V gene lookup returns CDR1 SGHVS and CDR2 FQNEAQ. V lost 2 bases and J lost 9; bases outside the gene matches: 4. The CDR3 consists of 13 residues. The CDR3: CASSLPGQGSYTF. The DNA for the CDR3 is TGTGCCAGCAGCTTACCGGGACAGGGTAGCTACACCTTC.

As to this clone: The junction differs from germline at one of its ends, possibly a read error. V usage is TRBV11-2 and J usage is TRBJ2-7, with a tentative D call TRBD2 (6 bases). The CDR3 contains 15 residues. Germline V gene sequence: CDR1 SGHAT, CDR2 FQNNGV. CDR3 amino acids: CASRPPGRFSDEQYF. The CDR3 DNA is TGTGCCAGCAGACCACCAGGGAGGTTCTCCGACGAGCAGTACTTC.

This chain connects TRBV10-3 to TRBJ2-7, with unresolved D. This CDR3 is built from 12 residues. The germline V gene encodes CDR1 ENHRY and CDR2 SYGVKD. Trimming left V 2 bases short and J 2 bases short, with 4 bases between. The CDR3 region has the DNA TGTGCCATCAGTGAGATCGCCTACGAGCAGTACTTC. Amino acid sequence: CAISEIAYEQYF.

The rearrangement joins TRBV5-8 to TRBJ2-6; TRBD2 matches 11 bases. Germline CDR1 SGHTS, CDR2 YDEGEE. V dropped 3 bases and J dropped 1; count of bases not matched to a gene: 6. The CDR3 is 18 amino acids. In nucleotides, the CDR3 is TGTGCCAGCAGCTATAGCGGGGGGGCCTTATCTGGGGCCAACGTCCTGACTTTC. Its protein is CASSYSGGALSGANVLTF.

This chain joins TRBV18 and TRBJ2-5; D might be TRBD1 (5 bases). This CDR3 region has 16 residues. The V gene lost 3 bases and the J gene lost 1 base, with 15 bases spanning the gap. Germline lookup yields CDR1 KGHSH and CDR2 LQKENI. CDR3 region: CASSPRAGSGQETQYF. CDR3 DNA sequence: TGTGCCAGCTCACCCCGGGCAGGGTCGGGCCAAGAGACCCAGTACTTC.

J is TRBJ1-2 and V is TRBV6-1; weak D call: TRBD1 (5 bases). This CDR3 spans 16 amino acids. Germline V CDR1 and CDR2: MNHNS, SASEGT. The V end lost 0 bases, the J end lost 4 bases, and 15 bases lay between the germline ends. The CDR3: CASSEALRGGSYGYTF. For the CDR3, the DNA is TGTGCCAGCAGTGAAGCGCTTCGCGGGGGGTCCTATGGCTACACCTTC.

The chain couples TRBV4-1 to TRBJ1-2; D perhaps matches TRBD1 (5 bases). V shed 0 bases and J shed 4 bases, with 15 bases lying between them. The CDR3 consists of 16 residues. Germline V gene sequence: CDR1 MGHRA, CDR2 YSYEKL. The CDR3 spells CASSQERGKAGYGYTF. The CDR3 DNA sequence: TGCGCCAGCAGCCAAGAACGGGGGAAGGCCGGCTATGGCTACACCTTC.

The gene calls are TRBV9 and TRBJ2-5, with no clear D. The germline gives CDR1 SGDLS, CDR2 YYNGEE. The length of the CDR3 is 13 residues. Trimming took 4 bases from V and 3 from J, leaving 10 bases between them. For the CDR3, the DNA is TGTGCCAGCAGCACATACAAAGAAGAGACCCAGTACTTC. It encodes CASSTYKEETQYF. Full variable domain (remainder filled in from reference TRBV9 and TRBJ2-5): DSGVTQTPKHLITATGQRVTLRCSPRSGDLSVYWYQQSLDQGLQFLIQYYNGEERAKGNILERFSAQQFPDLHSELNLSSLELGDSALYFCASSTYKEETQYFGPGTRLLVL.

V is TRBV5-1 and J is TRBJ1-2; D ambiguous. Germline CDR1 and CDR2: SGHRS and YFSETQ. The length of the CDR3 is 14 residues. The ends were cut back, 2 bases at V and 7 bases at J, with 15 bases in the middle. The CDR3 DNA sequence: TGCGCCAGCAGCTTCGAGGGAGGATGGAGTGGCTACACCTTC. This translates into CASSFEGGWSGYTF.

The V and J genes are TRBV19 and TRBJ2-5, with D perhaps matching TRBD2 (6 bases). In germline, CDR1 is LNHDA, CDR2 SQIVND (reference sequence). This CDR3 comprises 13 residues. Trimming removed 3 bases from V and 4 bases from J, with 9 bases in between. The CDR3 loop reads CASSIVGGETQYF. CDR3 DNA: TGTGCCAGTAGTATCGTGGGGGGAGAGACCCAGTACTTC.

The chain recombines TRBV28 with TRBJ1-5; the D is unclear. The germline CDR1 and CDR2 sequences are MDHEN and SYDVKM. The ends were cut back, 10 bases at V and 4 bases at J, with 11 bases in the middle. The CDR3 sequence is 12 residues long. CDR3 sequence reads: CATGIINQPQHF. In nucleotides, the CDR3 is TGTGCCACAGGAATCATTAATCAGCCCCAGCATTTT. Using reference TRBV28 and TRBJ1-5 for the parts outside the CDR3, the full variable domain is DVKVTQSSRYLVKRTGEKVFLECVQDMDHENMFWYRQDPGLGLRLIYFSYDVKMKEKGDIPEGYSVSREKKERFSLILESASTNQTSMYLCATGIINQPQHFGDGTRLSIL.

In this sample, this clone turned up once. The V call is TRBV6-1, the J call TRBJ2-7; D is ambiguous. Germline V CDR1 and CDR2: MNHNS, SASEGT. The CDR3 length is 10 residues. Trimming left V 4 bases short and J 4 bases short, with 2 bases between. CDR3 sequence (DNA): TGTGCCAGCAGTGCTTACGAGCAGTACTTC. Encoded protein: CASSAYEQYF.

The V and J genes are TRBV13 and TRBJ2-1; TRBD2 matches 8 bases. The CDR3 spans 19 residues. V lost 5 bases to trimming and J lost 3 bases; unmatched junction nucleotides: 18. Looked up from germline, CDR1 is PRHDT and CDR2 is FYEKMQ (reference sequence). Here the CDR3 DNA reads TGTGCCAGCAGCCCAGAGGGACTAGGGGGGGATTGGAGCTACAATGAGCAGTTCTTC. It specifies CASSPEGLGGDWSYNEQFF.

The V call is TRBV5-1, the J call TRBJ1-4; 7 bases match TRBD1. The V and J ends lost 6 bases and 6 bases, in that order; junction bases with no gene match: 8. The CDR3 covers 14 residues. Germline-derived CDR1 and CDR2 are SGHRS and YFSETQ. The CDR3 loop reads CASMLGTEDEKLFF. In nucleotides, the CDR3 is TGCGCCAGCATGCTCGGGACAGAAGATGAAAAACTGTTTTTT.

V usage is TRBV9 and J usage is TRBJ2-3; 15 positions match TRBD2. CDR3 size: 22 residues. Germline CDR1 is SGDLS and CDR2 is YYNGEE. V lost 1 base, J lost 5 bases, and 20 bases stayed unmatched. The CDR3 bases are TGTGCCAGCAGCGTAACTCCGCGGGAAGGACTAGCGGGAGGGCCCTCCGGAGATACGCAGTATTTT. Residues: CASSVTPREGLAGGPSGDTQYF.

The chain combines TRBV7-8 with TRBJ2-7; 9 positions match TRBD1. V shed 5 bases, J shed 6 bases, and the junction held 8 bases outside the gene matches. Per the germline V gene, CDR1 is SGHVS and CDR2 is FQNEAQ. The CDR3 is made up of 14 amino acids. Here the CDR3 reads CASSPWDRAREQYF. The CDR3 region has the DNA TGTGCCAGCAGCCCCTGGGACAGGGCTCGCGAGCAGTACTTC.

The genes are TRBV4-1 and TRBJ2-4, with TRBD2 as a possible D gene (5 bases). The CDR3 length is 18 residues. Germline CDR1 is MGHRA and CDR2 is YSYEKL. V was trimmed by 4 bases and J by 5 bases, leaving 24 bases between them. Here the CDR3 reads CASSRPGRDLRGQNIQYF. In DNA form, the CDR3 reads TGCGCCAGCAGCCGCCCGGGAAGGGATCTGAGAGGGCAAAACATTCAGTACTTC.

The rearrangement links TRBV11-3 to TRBJ1-6, with 7 bases lining up with TRBD1. The CDR3 is made up of 13 amino acids. After removal of 5 bases from V and 7 bases from J, the junction contained 2 bases not matched to a gene. Germline CDR1 and CDR2: SGHNT and YENEEA. The CDR3 is CASSGTANSPLHF. Here the CDR3 DNA reads TGTGCCAGCAGCGGGACAGCCAATTCACCCCTCCACTTT.

J is TRBJ1-2 and V is TRBV6-5; TRBD1 agrees at 7 bases. The trim removed 5 bases at V and 4 bases at J, leaving 10 bases unmatched. The CDR3 loop spans 15 amino acids. Germline V gives CDR1 MNHEY, CDR2 SVGAGI. DNA of the CDR3: TGTGCCAGCAGTATGACAGGGTCAGCCACCTATGGCTACACCTTC. It is translated as CASSMTGSATYGYTF.

The chain is built from TRBV4-1 and TRBJ1-1, with TRBD1 as a possible D gene (6 bases). The CDR3 sequence is 13 residues long. Looked up from germline, CDR1 is MGHRA and CDR2 is YSYEKL. The V end was cut by 7 bases, the J end by 3 bases, with 12 bases between. The chain's CDR3 is CASTEQGHTEAFF. CDR3 coding DNA: TGCGCCAGCACCGAACAGGGCCACACTGAAGCTTTCTTT.

This clone was observed a handful of times. The genes are TRBV2 and TRBJ1-1, with TRBD1 matching over 9 bases. CDR1 is SNHLY and CDR2 is FYNNEI in the germline V gene. The CDR3 length is 13 residues. V lost 5 bases and J lost 4; bases outside the gene matches: 2. CDR3 in amino acids: CASSTGGTTEAFF. In nucleotides, the CDR3 is TGTGCCAGCAGTACAGGGGGCACCACTGAAGCTTTCTTT.

The chain links TRBV4-1 to TRBJ1-2, with D tentatively TRBD1 (6 bases). Germline V gives CDR1 MGHRA, CDR2 YSYEKL. CDR3 length equals 15 residues. V lost 2 bases, J lost 4 bases, and 14 bases lay in between. The CDR3 spells CASSQRQERIYGYTF. CDR3 sequence (DNA): TGCGCCAGCAGCCAACGACAGGAAAGAATCTATGGCTACACCTTC.